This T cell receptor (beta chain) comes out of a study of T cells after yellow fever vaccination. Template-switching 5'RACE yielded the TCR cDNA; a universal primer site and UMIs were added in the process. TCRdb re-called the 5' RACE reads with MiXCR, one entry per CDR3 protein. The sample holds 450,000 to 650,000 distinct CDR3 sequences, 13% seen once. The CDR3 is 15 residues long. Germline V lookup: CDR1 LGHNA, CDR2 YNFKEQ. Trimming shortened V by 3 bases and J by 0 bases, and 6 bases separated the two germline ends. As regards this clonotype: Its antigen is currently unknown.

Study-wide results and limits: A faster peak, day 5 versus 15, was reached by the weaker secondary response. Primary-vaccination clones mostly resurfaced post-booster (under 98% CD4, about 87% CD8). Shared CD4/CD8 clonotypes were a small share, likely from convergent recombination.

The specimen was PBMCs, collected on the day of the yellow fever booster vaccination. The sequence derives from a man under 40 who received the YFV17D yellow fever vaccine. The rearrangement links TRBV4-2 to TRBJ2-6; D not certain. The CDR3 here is CASSQESSGANVLTF. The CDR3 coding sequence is TGTGCCAGCAGCCAGGAGAGCTCTGGGGCCAACGTCCTGACTTTC.